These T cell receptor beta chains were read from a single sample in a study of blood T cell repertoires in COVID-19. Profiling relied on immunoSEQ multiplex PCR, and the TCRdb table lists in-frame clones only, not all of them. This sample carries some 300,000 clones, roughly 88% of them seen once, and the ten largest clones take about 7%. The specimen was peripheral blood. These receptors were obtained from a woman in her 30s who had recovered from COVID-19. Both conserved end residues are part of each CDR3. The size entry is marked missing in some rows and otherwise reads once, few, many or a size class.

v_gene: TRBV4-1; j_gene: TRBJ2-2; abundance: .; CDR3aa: CASSQVWRGAANTGELFF
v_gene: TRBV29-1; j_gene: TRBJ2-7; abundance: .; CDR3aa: CSANRGHSYEQYF
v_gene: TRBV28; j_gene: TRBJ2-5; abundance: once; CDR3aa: CAINFIVGETQYF
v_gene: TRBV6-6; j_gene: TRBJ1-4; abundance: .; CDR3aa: CASTWSANEKLFF
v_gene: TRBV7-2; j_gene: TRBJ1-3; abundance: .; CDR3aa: CASSPTGNGNTIYF
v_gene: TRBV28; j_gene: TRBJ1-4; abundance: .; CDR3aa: CASRPGGSEEKLFF
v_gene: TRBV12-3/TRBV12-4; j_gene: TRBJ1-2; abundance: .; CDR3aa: CASSFIVVPYTF
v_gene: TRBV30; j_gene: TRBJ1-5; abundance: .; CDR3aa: CAWSRRGVRQPQHF
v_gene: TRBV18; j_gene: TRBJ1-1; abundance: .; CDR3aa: CASSGTENTEAFF
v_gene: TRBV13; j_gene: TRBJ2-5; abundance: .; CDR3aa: CASSRWDWGRREETQYF
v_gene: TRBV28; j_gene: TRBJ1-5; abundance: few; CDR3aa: CASSLWVAGGYQPQHF
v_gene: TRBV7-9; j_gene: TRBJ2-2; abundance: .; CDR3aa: CASSLPRPGLASTGELFF
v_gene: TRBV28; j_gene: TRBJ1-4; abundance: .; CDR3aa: CASSSGQGHNEKLFF
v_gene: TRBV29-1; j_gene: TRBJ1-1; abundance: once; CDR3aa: CSVGSGQLNTEAFF
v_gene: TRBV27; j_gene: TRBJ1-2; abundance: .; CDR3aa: CASSLSGRNYGYTF
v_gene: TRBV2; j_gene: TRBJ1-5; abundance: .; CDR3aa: CASTGTGGAAQPQHF
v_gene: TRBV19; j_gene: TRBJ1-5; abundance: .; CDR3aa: CASSIWQGGQPQHF
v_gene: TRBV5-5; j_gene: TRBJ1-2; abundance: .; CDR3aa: CASSLMVTAAGVYGYTF
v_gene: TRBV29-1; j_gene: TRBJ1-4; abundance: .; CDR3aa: CSVLAATNEKLFF
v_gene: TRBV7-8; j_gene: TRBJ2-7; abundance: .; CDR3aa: CASSLALISSRGAYEQYF
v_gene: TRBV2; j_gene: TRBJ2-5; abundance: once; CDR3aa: CASSELGQGTETQYF
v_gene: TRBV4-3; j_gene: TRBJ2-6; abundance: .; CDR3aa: CASSQDMRGWLSGANVLTF
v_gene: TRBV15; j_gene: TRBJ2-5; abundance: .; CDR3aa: CATRTGGPFQETQYF
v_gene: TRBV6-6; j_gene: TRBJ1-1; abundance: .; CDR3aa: CASTTRNTEAFF
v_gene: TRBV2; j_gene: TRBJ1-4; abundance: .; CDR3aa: CASSDQRNEKLFF
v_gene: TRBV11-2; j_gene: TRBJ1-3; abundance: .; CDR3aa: CASSFVAGTRSGNTIYF
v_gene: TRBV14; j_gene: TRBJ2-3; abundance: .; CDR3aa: CASSQDGYRPRADTQYF
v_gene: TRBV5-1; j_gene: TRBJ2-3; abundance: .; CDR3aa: CASSYGLGDTQYF
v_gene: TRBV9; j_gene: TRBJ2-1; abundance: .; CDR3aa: CASSPMEGAADEQFF
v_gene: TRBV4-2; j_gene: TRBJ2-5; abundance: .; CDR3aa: CASSRTVDRGIQETQYF
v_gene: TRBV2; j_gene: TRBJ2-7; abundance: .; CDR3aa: CASRGGSYEQYF
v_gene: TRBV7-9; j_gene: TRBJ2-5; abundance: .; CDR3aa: CASSPGTSGGAMQTQYF
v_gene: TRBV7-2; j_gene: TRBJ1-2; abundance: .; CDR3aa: CASSIQGARGYTF
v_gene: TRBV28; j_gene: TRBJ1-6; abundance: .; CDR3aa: CASSRQGNNSPLHF
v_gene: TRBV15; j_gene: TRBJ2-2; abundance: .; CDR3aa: CATSRYSGGAAGELFF
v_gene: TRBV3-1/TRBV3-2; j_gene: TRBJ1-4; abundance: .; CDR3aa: CASSPIEAFNEKLFF
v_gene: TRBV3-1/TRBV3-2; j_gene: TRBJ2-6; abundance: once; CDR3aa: CASSPIEGASGANVLTF
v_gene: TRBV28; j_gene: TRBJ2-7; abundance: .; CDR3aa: CASSRTGQGGEQYF
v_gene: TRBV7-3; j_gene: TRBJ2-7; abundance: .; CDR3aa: CASSSSGGHNSYEQYF
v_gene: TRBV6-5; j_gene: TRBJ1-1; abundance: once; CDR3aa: CASSYSRGDTEAFF
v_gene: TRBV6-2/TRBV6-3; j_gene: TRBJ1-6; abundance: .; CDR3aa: CASSFPDNSPLHF
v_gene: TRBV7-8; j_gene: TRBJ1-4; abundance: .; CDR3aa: CASSSNSHLNEKLFF
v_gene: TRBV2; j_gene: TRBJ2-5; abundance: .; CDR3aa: CASNRDRGAQETQYF
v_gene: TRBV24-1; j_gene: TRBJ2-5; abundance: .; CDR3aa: CATSDPTRAGRETQYF
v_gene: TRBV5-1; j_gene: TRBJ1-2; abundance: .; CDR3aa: CASSLGTGVNYGYTF
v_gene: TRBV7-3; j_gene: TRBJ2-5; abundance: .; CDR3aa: CASSLAGRGETQYF
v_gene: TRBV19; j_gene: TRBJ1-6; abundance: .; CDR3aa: CASSIDQTNSHLHF
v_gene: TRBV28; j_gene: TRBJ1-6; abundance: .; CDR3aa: CASSLRGHDSPLHF
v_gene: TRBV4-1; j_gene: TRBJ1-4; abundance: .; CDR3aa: CASSRGQDPNEKLFF
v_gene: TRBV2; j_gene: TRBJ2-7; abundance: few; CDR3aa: CASSMASGAYEQYF
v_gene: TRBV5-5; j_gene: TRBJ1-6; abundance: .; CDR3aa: CASSSPSGDLNSPLHF
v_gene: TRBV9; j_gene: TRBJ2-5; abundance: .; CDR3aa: CASSLRQGLQETQYF
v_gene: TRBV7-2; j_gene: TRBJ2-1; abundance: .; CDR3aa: CASSLSGGSHNEQFF
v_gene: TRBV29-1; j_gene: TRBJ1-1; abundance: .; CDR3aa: CSVEDRYRKNTEAFF
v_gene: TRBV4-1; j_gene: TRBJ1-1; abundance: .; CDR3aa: CASREPMNTEAFF
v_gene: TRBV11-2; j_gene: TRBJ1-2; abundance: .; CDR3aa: CASSLGTGHGYTF
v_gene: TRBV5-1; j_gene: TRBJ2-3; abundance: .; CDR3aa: CASSSLGTAITDTQYF